This TCR beta chain emerged from a study of T cells after yellow fever vaccination. Study results and limitations: Across the CD4 and CD8 compartments, a small share of clonotypes was present in both. The secondary T-cell response peaked on day 5, not day 15, but was weaker. At around 95% for CD4 and approximately 89% for CD8, most primary-vaccination clones showed up again after the booster.

Points on this clonotype: Its antigen is unidentified.

5'RACE template switching added a universal primer site and UMIs to TCR cDNA. TCRdb called the 5' RACE reads again in MiXCR, with one record for every CDR3 protein. Among approximately 550,000 distinct CDR3 sequences, approximately 21% were seen once, and the ten largest hold roughly an eighth. The CDR3 totals 14 residues. Germline CDR1 LGHDT, CDR2 YNNKEL (reference sequence). V lost 0 bases, J lost 2 bases, and 5 bases lay in between. This specimen consisted of PBMCs, obtained 15 days after the yellow fever booster vaccination. The receptor comes from a man aged 25 to 40 who received the YFV17D yellow fever vaccine. The V call is TRBV3-1, the J call TRBJ2-1; D is unresolved. The CDR3 bases are TGTGCCAGCAGCCAAGAGAACACCTACAATGAGCAGTTCTTC. Amino acids: CASSQENTYNEQFF.